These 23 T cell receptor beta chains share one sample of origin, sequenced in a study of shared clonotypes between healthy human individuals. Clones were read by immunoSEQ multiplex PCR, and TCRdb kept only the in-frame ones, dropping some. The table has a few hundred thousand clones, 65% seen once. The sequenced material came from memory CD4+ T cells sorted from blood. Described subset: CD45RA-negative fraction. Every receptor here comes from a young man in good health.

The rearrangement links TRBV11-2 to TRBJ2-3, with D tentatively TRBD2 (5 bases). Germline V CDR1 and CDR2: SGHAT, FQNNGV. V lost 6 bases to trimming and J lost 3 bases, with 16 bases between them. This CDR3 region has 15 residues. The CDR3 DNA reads TGTGCCAGCAGTTCGGGAAGACTCCGAACAGATACGCAGTATTTT. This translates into CASSSGRLRTDTQYF.

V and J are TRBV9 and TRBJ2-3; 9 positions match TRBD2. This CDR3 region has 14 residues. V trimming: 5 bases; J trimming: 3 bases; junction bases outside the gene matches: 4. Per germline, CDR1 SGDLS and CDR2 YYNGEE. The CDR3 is CASRRGRGTDTQYF. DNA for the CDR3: TGTGCCAGCAGGCGCGGGAGGGGGACAGATACGCAGTATTTT. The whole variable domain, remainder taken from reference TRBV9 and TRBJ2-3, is DSGVTQTPKHLITATGQRVTLRCSPRSGDLSVYWYQQSLDQGLQFLIQYYNGEERAKGNILERFSAQQFPDLHSELNLSSLELGDSALYFCASRRGRGTDTQYFGPGTRLTVL.

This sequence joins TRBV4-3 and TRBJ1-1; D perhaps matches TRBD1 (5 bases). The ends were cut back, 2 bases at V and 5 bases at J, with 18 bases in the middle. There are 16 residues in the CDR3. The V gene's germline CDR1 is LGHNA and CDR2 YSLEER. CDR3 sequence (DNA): TGCGCCAGCAGCCAAAACGGTGGGGGTCCACTAACTGAAGCTTTCTTT. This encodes CASSQNGGGPLTEAFF.

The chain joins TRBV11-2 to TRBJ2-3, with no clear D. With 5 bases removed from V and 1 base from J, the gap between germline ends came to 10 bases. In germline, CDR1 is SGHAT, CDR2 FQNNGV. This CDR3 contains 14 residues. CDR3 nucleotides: TGTGCCAGCAGCCTGGAGCCGGGCACAGATACGCAGTATTTT. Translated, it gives CASSLEPGTDTQYF.

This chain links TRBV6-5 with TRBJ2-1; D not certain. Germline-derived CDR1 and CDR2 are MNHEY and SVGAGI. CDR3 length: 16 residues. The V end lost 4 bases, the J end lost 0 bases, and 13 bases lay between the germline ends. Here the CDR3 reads CASSSTMASSYNEQFF. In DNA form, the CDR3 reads TGTGCCAGCAGTTCGACGATGGCGAGCTCCTACAATGAGCAGTTCTTC.

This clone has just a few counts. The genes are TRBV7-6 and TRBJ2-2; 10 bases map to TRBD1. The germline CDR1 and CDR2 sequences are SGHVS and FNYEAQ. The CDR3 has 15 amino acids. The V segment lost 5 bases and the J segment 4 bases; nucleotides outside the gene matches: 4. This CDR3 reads CASSNRDRGTGELFF. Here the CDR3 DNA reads TGTGCCAGCAGCAATCGGGACAGGGGCACCGGGGAGCTGTTTTTT.

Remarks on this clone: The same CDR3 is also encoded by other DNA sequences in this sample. The CDR3 nucleotides are TGTGCCAGCAGCTTGGACAGGGGGTACACCGGGGAGCTGTTTTTT. It codes for CASSLDRGYTGELFF. The chain links TRBV7-9 to TRBJ2-2; 10 nucleotides line up with TRBD1. V shed 3 bases and J 3 bases; nucleotides not matched to a gene: 1. CDR1 and CDR2 (germline): SEHNR, FQNEAQ (reference sequence). The CDR3 consists of 15 residues.

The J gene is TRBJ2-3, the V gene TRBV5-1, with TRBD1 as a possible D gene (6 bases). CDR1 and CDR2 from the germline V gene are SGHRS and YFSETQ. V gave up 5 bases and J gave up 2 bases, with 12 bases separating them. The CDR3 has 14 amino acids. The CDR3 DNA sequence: TGCGCCAGCAGAGGCCAGGGGTACACAGATACGCAGTATTTT. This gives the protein CASRGQGYTDTQYF.

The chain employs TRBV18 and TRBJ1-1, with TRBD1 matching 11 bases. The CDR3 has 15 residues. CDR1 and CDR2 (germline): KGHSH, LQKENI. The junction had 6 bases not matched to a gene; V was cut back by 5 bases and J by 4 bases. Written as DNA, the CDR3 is TGTGCCAGCTCAGCGGGACAGGGGGATATCACTGAAGCTTTCTTT. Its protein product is CASSAGQGDITEAFF.

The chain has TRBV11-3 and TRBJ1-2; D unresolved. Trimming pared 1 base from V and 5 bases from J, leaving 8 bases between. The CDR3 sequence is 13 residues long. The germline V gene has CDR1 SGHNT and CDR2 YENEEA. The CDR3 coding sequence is TGTGCCAGCAGCTTAGTTGCGGGTTATGGCTACACCTTC. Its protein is CASSLVAGYGYTF. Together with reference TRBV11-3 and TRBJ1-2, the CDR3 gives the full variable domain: EAGVVQSPRYKIIEKKQPVAFWCNPISGHNTLYWYLQNLGQGPELLIRYENEEAVDDSQLPKDRFSAERLKGVDSTLKIQPAELGDSAVYLCASSLVAGYGYTFGSGTRLTVV.

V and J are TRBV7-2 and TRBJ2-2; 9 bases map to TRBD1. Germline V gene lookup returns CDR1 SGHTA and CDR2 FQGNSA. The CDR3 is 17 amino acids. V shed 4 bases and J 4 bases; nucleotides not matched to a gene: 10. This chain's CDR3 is CASSSWKQGATTGELFF. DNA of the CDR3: TGTGCCAGCAGCTCCTGGAAACAGGGGGCGACCACCGGGGAGCTGTTTTTT.

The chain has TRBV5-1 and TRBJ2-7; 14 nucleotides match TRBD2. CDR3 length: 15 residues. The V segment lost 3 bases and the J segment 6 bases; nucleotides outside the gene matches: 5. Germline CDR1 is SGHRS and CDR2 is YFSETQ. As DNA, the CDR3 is TGCGCCAGCAGCTCAACCGGGACTAGCGGGAGCGAGCAGTACTTC. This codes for CASSSTGTSGSEQYF.

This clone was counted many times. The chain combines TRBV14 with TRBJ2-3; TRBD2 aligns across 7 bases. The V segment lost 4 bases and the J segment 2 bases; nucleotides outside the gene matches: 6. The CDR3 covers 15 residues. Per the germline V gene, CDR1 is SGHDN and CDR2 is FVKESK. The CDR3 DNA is TGTGCCAGCAGCCGAGACGGGACTAACACAGATACGCAGTATTTT. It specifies CASSRDGTNTDTQYF.

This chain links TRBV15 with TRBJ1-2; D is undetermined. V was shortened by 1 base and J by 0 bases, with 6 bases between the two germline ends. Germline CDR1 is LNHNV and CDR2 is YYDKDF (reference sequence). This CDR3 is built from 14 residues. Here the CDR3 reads CATSRGDSNYGYTF. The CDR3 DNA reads TGTGCCACCAGCAGAGGGGATTCTAACTATGGCTACACCTTC. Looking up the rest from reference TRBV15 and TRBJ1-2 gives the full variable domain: DAMVIQNPRYQVTQFGKPVTLSCSQTLNHNVMYWYQQKSSQAPKLLFHYYDKDFNNEADTPDNFQSRRPNTSFCFLDIRSPGLGDTAMYLCATSRGDSNYGYTFGSGTRLTVV.

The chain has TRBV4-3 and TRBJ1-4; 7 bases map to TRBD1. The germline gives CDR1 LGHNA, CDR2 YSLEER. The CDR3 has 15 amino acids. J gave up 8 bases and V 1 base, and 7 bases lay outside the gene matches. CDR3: CASSQAGQGGEKLFF. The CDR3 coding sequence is TGCGCCAGCAGCCAAGCCGGCCAGGGGGGCGAAAAACTGTTTTTT.

The CDR3 DNA sequence: TGTGCCAGCAGTGAGAAGGGCGGGAGATACTACAATGAGCAGTTCTTC. It is translated as CASSEKGGRYYNEQFF. The rearrangement uses TRBV2 and TRBJ2-1; 7 nucleotides match TRBD2. Germline CDR1 SNHLY, CDR2 FYNNEI. Trimming cost V 3 bases and J 3 bases; bases outside gene matches: 8. This CDR3 is built from 16 residues.

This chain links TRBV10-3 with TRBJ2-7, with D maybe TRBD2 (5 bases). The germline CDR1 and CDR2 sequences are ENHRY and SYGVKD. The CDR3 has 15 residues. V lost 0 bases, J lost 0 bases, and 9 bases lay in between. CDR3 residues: CAISESVGASYEQYF. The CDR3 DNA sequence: TGTGCCATCAGTGAGTCTGTGGGAGCCTCCTACGAGCAGTACTTC.

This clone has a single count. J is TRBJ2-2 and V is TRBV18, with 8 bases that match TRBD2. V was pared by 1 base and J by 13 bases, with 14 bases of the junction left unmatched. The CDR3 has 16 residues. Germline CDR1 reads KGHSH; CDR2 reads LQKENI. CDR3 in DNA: TGTGCCAGCTCACCACTCGGTGGGACTAGGGGGAGTGGGCTGTTTTTT. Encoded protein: CASSPLGGTRGSGLFF.

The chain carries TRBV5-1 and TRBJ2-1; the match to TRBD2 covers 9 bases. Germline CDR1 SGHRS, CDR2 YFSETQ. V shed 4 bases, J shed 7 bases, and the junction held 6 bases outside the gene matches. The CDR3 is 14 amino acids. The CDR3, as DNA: TGCGCCAGCAGCCCAGCGGGAGGTTTTAATGAGCAGTTCTTC. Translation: CASSPAGGFNEQFF.

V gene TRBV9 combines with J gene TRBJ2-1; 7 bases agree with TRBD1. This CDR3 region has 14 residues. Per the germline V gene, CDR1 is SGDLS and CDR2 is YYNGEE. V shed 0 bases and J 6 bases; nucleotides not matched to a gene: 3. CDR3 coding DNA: TGTGCCAGCAGCGTAGGACAGGGCCGCAATGAGCAGTTCTTC. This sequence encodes CASSVGQGRNEQFF.

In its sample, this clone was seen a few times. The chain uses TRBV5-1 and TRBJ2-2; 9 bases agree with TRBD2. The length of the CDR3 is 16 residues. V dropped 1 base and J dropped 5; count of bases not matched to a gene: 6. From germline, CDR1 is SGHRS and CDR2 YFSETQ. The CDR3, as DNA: TGCGCCAGCAGCTTGTACGGGAGCGGGGGGACCGGGGAGCTGTTTTTT. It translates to CASSLYGSGGTGELFF.

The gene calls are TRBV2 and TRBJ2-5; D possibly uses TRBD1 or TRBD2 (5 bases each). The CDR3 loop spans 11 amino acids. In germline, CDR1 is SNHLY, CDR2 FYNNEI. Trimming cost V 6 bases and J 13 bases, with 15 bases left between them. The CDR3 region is CASSAGAPPYF. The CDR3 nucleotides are TGTGCCAGCAGCGCCGGGGCCCCGCCGTACTTC.

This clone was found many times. CDR3 DNA sequence: TGTGCCAGCAGTGGCCCACCCGGAGGTCCCTCCTACGAGCAGTACTTC. Protein sequence: CASSGPPGGPSYEQYF. The chain has TRBV2 and TRBJ2-7, with a tentative D call TRBD2 (5 bases). This CDR3 has 16 residues. V was pared by 4 bases and J by 0 bases, with 16 bases between. CDR1 and CDR2 from the germline V gene are SNHLY and FYNNEI.